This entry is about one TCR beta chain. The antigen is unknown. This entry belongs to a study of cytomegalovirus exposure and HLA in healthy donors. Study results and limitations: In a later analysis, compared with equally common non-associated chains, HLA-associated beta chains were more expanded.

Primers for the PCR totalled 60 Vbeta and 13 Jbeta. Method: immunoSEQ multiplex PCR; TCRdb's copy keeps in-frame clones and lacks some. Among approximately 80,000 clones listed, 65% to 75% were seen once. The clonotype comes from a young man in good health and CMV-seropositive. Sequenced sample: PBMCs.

Here the CDR3 DNA reads TGTGCCAGCAGCTTAGGGACTACCGCCTACGAGCAGTACTTC. It specifies CASSLGTTAYEQYF. The V call is TRBV7-6, the J call TRBJ2-7, with D possibly matching TRBD2 (6 bases). There are 14 residues in the CDR3. The ends were cut back, 1 base at V and 2 bases at J, with 9 bases in the middle. Germline V gene sequence: CDR1 SGHVS, CDR2 FNYEAQ.